This T cell receptor (beta chain) derives from a study of shared clonotypes between healthy human individuals. On the study more broadly: CD8 memory received one plate per donor, CD8 naive two, CD4 memory three and CD4 naive three. Regarding the study as a whole: Incomplete sequencing of sorted subsets was indicated by rarefaction despite large depth. Sequencing depth was predicted to influence how clonotypes are shared among donors.

Some clones are missing from TCRdb's copy, which holds only in-frame ones; the method was immunoSEQ multiplex PCR. Among 2,500,000 or so clones listed, 90% to 95% were seen once. Notes on this clone: Its specificity is not known.

CDR3 length equals 14 residues. The germline CDR1 and CDR2 sequences are MDHEN and SYDVKM. Trimming left V 2 bases short and J 5 bases short, with 10 bases between. The material sequenced was naive CD4+ T cells sorted from blood. Subset noted: CD45RA+ positively selected. The source of this sequence is a man younger than 35 in good health. The chain has TRBV28 and TRBJ1-5, with D possibly being TRBD1 (6 bases). The CDR3 nucleotides are TGTGCCAGCAGTTTAAGGGGGGCCGATCAGCCCCAGCATTTT. Translating it yields CASSLRGADQPQHF.